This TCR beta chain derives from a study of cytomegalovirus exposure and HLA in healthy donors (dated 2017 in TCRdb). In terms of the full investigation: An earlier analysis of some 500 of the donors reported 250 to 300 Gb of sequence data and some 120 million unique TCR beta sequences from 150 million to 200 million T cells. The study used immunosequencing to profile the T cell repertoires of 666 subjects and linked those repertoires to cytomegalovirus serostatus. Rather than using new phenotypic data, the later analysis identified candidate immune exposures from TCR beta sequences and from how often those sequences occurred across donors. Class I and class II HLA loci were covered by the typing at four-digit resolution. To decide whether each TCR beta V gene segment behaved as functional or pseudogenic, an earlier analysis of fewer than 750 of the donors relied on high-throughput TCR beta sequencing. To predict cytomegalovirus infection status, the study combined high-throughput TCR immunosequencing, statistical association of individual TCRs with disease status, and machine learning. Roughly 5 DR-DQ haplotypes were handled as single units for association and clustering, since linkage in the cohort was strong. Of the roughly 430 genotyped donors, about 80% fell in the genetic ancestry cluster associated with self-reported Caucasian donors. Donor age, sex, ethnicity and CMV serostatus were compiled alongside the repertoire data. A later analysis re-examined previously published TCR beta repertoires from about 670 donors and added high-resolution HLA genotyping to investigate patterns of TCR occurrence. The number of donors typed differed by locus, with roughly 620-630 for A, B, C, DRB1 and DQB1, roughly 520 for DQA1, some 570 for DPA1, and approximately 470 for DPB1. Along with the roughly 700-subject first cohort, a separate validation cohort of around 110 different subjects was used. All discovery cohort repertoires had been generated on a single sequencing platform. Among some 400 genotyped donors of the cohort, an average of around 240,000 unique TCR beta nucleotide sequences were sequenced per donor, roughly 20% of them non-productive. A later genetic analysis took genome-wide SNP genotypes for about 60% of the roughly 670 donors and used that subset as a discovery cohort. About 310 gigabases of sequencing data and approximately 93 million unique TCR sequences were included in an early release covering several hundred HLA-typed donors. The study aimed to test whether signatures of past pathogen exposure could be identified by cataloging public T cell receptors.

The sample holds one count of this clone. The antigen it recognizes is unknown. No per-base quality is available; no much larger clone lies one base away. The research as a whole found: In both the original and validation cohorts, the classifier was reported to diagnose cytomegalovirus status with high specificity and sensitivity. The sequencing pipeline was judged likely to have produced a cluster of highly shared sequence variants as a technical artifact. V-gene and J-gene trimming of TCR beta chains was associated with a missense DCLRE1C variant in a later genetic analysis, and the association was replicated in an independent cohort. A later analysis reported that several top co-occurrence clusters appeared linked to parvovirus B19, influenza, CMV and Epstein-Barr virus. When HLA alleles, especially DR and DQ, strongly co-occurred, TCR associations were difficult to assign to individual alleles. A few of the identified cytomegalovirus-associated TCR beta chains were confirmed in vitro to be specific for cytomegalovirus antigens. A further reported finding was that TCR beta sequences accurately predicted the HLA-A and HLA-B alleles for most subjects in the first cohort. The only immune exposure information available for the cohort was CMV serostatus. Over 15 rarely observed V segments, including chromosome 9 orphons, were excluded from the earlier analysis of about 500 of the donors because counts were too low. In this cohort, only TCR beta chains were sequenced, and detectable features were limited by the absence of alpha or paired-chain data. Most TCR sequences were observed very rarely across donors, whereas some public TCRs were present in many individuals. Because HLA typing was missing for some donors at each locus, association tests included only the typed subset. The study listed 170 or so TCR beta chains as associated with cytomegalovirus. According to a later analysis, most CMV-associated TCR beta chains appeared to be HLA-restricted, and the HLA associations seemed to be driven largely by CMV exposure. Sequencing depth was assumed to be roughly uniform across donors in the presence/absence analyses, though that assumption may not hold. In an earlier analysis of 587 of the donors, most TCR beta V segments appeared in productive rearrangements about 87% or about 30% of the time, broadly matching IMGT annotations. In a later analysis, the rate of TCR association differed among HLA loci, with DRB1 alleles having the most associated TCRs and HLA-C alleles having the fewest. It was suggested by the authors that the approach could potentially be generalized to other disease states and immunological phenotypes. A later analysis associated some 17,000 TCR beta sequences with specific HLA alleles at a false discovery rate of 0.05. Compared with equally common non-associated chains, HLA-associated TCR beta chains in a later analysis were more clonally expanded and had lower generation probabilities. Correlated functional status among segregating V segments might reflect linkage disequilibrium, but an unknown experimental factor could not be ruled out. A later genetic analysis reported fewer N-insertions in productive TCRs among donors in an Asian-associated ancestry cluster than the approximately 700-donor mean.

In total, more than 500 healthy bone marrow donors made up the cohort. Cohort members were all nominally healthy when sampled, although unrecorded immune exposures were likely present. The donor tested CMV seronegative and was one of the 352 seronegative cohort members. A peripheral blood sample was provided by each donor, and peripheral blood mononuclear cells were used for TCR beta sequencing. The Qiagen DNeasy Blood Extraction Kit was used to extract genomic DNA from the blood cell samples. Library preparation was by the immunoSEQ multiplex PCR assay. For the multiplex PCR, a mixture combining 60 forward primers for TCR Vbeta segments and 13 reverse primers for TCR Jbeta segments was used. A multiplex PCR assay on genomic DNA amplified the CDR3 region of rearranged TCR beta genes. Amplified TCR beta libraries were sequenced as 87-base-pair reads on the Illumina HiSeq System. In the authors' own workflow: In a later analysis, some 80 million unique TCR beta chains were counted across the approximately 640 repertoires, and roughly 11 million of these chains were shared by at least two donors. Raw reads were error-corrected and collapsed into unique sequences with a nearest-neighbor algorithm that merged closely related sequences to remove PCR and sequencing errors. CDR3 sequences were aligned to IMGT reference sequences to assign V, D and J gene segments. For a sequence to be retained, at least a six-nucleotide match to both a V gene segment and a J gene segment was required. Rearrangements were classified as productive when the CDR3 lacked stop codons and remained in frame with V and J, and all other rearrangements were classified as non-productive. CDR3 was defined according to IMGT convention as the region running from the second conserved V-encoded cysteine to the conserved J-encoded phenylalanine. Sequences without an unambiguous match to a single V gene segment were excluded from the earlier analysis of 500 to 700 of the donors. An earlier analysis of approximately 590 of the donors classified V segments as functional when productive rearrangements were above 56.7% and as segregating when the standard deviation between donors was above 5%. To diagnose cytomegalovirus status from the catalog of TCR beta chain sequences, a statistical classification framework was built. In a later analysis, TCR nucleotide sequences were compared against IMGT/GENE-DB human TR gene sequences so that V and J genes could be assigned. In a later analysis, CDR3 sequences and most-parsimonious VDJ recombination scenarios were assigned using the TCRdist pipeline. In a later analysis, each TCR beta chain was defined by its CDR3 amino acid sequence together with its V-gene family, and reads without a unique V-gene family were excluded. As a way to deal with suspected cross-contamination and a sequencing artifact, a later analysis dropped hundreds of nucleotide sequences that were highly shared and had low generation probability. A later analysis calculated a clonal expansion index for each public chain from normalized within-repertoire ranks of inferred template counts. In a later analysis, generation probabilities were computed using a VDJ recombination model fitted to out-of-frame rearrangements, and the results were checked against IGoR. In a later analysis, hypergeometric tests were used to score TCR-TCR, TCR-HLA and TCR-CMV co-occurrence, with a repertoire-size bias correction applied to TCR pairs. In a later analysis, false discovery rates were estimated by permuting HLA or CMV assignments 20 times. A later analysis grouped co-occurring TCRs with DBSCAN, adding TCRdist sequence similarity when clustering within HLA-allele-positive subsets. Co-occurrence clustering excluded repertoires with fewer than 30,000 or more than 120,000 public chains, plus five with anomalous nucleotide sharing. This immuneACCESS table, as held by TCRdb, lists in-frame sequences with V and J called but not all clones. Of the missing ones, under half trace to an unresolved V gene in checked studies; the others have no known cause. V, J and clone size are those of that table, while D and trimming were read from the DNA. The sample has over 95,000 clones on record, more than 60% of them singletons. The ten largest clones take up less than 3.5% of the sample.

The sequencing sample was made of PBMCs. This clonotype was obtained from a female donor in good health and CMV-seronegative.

The DNA is TGTGCCAGCAGTTCCCTCCGGGGGGGAAATGAGCAGTTCTTC. This sequence encodes CASSSLRGGNEQFF. The chain is assembled from TRBV6-5 and TRBJ2-1; the junction holds 8 bases that match TRBD2. The CDR3 sequence holds 14 residues, the cysteine and phenylalanine included. The CDR3 DNA has 42 bases and is translated from base 1. The CDR1 and CDR2 encoded by the germline V gene are MNHEY and SVGAGI. The V end gives up 4 bases and the J end 7 bases, leaving 6 bases in the junction not matched to a gene.